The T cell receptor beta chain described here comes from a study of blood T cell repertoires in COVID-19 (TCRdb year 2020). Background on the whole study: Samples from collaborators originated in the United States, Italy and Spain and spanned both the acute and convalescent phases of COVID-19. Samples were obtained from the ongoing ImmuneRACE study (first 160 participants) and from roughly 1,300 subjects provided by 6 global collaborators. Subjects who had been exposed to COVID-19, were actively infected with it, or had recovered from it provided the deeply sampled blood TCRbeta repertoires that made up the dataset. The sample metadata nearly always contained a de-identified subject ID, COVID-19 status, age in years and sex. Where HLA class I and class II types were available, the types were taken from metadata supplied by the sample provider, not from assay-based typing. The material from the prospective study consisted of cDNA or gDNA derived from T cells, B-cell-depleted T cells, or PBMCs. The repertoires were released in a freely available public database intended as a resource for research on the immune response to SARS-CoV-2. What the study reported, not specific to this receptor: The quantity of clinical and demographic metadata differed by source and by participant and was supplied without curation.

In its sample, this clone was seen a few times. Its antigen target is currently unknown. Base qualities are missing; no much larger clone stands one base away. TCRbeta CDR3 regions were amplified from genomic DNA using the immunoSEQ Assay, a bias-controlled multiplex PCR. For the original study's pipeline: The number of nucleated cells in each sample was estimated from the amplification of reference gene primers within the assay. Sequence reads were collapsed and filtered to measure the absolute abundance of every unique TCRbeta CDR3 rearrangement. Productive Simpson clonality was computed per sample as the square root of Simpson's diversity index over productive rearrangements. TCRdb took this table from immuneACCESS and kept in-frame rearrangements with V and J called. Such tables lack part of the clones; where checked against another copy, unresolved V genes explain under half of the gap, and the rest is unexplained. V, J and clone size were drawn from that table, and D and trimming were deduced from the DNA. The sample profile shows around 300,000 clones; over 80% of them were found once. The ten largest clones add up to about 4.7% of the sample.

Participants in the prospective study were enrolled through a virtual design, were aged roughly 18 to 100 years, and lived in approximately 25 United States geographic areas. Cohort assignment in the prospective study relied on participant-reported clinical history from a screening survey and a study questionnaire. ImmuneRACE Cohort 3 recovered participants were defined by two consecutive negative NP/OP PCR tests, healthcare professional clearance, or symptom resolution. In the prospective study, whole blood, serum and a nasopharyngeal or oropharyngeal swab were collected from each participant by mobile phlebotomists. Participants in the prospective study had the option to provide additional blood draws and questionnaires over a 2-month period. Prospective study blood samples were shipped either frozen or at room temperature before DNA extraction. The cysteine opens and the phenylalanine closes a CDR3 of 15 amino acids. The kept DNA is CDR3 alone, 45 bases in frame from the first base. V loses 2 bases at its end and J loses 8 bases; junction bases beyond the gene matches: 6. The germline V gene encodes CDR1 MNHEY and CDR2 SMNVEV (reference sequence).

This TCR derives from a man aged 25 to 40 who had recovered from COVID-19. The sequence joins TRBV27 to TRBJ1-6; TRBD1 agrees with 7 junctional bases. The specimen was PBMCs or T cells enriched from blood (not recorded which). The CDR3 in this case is CASSLRGQFHSPLHF. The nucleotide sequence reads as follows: TGTGCCAGCAGTTTAAGGGGACAGTTCCATTCACCCCTCCACTTT.